These 11 T cell receptor beta chains were sequenced from one sample in a study of CD8+ T cells in alopecia areata. Treatment given: oral pan-JAK inhibitor, 5-10 mg twice daily. Extraction of RNA preceded its reverse transcription into cDNA, which served as the sequencing template. The assay was immunoSEQ multiplex PCR, and TCRdb's table has in-frame clones only and misses some. This sample has tens of thousands of clones, with roughly two thirds found just once. The specimen was CD8+ T cells sorted from blood, collected at week 4, from a patient treated with tofacitinib. The source is a human donor with alopecia areata.

The V gene is TRBV5-6, the J gene TRBJ2-5; unclear D gene. Trimming took 1 base from V and 1 from J, leaving 5 bases between them. Germline V lookup: CDR1 SGHDT, CDR2 YYEEEE. This CDR3 has 13 residues. CDR3 bases: TGTGCCAGCAGCTTGTACAGCCAAGAGACCCAGTACTTC. Translating it yields CASSLYSQETQYF.

This rearrangement joins TRBV29-1 to TRBJ2-1; 12 positions agree with TRBD2. Germline V gene sequence: CDR1 SQVTM, CDR2 ANQGSEA. V was clipped by 6 bases and J by 3 bases; unmatched bases: 3. The CDR3 extends over 14 amino acids. The CDR3 protein is CSVMGLAGYNEQFF. The CDR3 coding sequence is TGCAGCGTGATGGGACTAGCGGGCTACAATGAGCAGTTCTTC.

The chain uses TRBV29-1 and TRBJ1-1; possible D gene TRBD1, 5 bases. The V end lost 4 bases, the J end lost 6 bases, and 6 bases lay between the germline ends. Germline CDR1 and CDR2: SQVTM and ANQGSEA. The CDR3 spans 10 residues. CDR3 sequence (DNA): TGCAGCGTTGGGACACCTGAAGCTTTCTTT. Amino acids: CSVGTPEAFF. Looking up the rest from reference TRBV29-1 and TRBJ1-1 gives the full variable domain: SAVISQKPSRDICQRGTSLTIQCQVDSQVTMMFWYRQQPGQSLTLIATANQGSEATYESGFVIDKFPISRPNLTFSTLTVSNMSPEDSSIYLCSVGTPEAFFGQGTRLTVV.

This clone was recorded a few times. The chain carries TRBV29-1 and TRBJ1-3; no clear D. The CDR3 is 15 residues long. With 5 bases removed from V and 2 bases from J, the gap between germline ends came to 16 bases. Germline CDR1 is SQVTM and CDR2 is ANQGSEA. The CDR3 loop is CSVRDPKVAGNTIYF. For the CDR3, the DNA is TGCAGCGTTCGCGACCCCAAGGTGGCTGGAAACACCATATATTTT.

This clone was seen only a few times. The chain links TRBV29-1 to TRBJ1-2; no clear D gene. The CDR3 sequence is 11 residues long. Per germline, CDR1 SQVTM and CDR2 ANQGSEA. V was trimmed by 5 bases and J by 0 bases, leaving 4 bases between them. CDR3 region: CSVTSNYGYTF. The CDR3 nucleotides read TGCAGCGTTACATCTAACTATGGCTACACCTTC.

The chain links TRBV7-9 to TRBJ2-1; TRBD2 matches 7 bases. V was pared by 11 bases and J by 2 bases, with 6 bases of the junction left unmatched. Germline loops: CDR1 SEHNR, CDR2 FQNEAQ (reference sequence). The CDR3 totals 13 residues. CDR3 amino acids: CAGGEDPYNEQFF. For the CDR3, the DNA is TGTGCCGGGGGGGAGGACCCCTACAATGAGCAGTTCTTC.

The rearrangement uses TRBV4-3 and TRBJ2-7, with 12 bases lining up with TRBD2. The CDR3 length is 15 residues. CDR1 is LGHNA, CDR2 YSLEER, per germline. The V gene end was trimmed by 4 bases and the J gene end by 5 bases; junction bases not matched to a gene: 6. The CDR3 reads CASSRGLAGINEQYF. CDR3 DNA sequence: TGCGCCAGCAGCCGAGGACTAGCGGGGATCAACGAGCAGTACTTC.

This clone came up once. This chain links TRBV29-1 with TRBJ1-1, with 7 positions matching TRBD1. With V trimmed by 6 bases and J by 0 bases, 13 bases remained unmatched. This CDR3 is 16 amino acids long. Germline V gene data show CDR1 as SQVTM and CDR2 as ANQGSEA. Here the CDR3 DNA reads TGCAGCGTCCCCACTGGGACAGACATAATGAACACTGAAGCTTTCTTT. Translating it yields CSVPTGTDIMNTEAFF.

CDR3 sequence: CASSQDLAGGLSQETQYF. The CDR3, as DNA: TGCGCCAGCAGCCAAGATCTAGCGGGGGGGCTAAGTCAAGAGACCCAGTACTTC. V usage is TRBV4-3 and J usage is TRBJ2-5; 12 bases agree with TRBD2. V was clipped by 0 bases and J by 2 bases; unmatched bases: 7. CDR3 length: 18 residues. CDR1 is LGHNA and CDR2 is YSLEER in the germline V gene.

Comment on this clone: Only one base separates this from a far larger clonotype, so it likely reflects a read error. V and J are TRBV7-6 and TRBJ2-2, with D unresolved. The CDR3 has 13 amino acids. From germline, CDR1 is SGHVS and CDR2 FNYEAQ. Trimming cost V 2 bases and J 4 bases, with 5 bases left between them. The CDR3 nucleotides are TGTGCCAGCAGCTTAATTGGCACCGGGGAGCTGTTTTTT. It is translated as CASSLIGTGELFF.

V and J are TRBV29-1 and TRBJ1-2; no clear D. The germline CDR1 and CDR2 sequences are SQVTM and ANQGSEA. V lost 4 bases and J 2 bases, leaving 11 bases between the germline ends. This CDR3 spans 13 amino acids. CDR3 sequence (DNA): TGCAGCGTTGTAGGAACCCACAACTATGGCTACACCTTC. It yields the protein CSVVGTHNYGYTF.